This TCR beta chain derives from a study of beta chain features in type 1 diabetes. Study-wide results and caveats: Within each of all four CD4+ subsets, Type 1 diabetes patients had TCRB CDR3s that were moderately but significantly shorter.

Investigators reverse transcribed all isolated RNA, so they sequenced expressed TCRB transcripts. Here immunoSEQ multiplex PCR was the method, and the copy in TCRdb shows in-frame clones only, minus some. The sample contains fewer than 400,000 clones, 9.3% of which appear only once. Stem cell-like memory, regulatory, central memory and naive CD4+ cells were sorted via CD45RO/CCR7/CD25/CD127/CD95/CD27. This CDR3 has 14 residues. The J segment lost 2 bases and the V segment lost 3 bases, leaving 6 bases of the junction unmatched. The germline V gene has CDR1 SQVTM and CDR2 ANQGSEA. This clone was picked up a small number of times. Its specificity is not known.

Specimen: central memory CD4+ T cells from blood. The clonotype was recovered from a man under 40 with type 1 diabetes. The chain joins TRBV29-1 to TRBJ2-7; 8 positions match TRBD1. The CDR3 DNA follows: TGCAGCGTTGATAGGACAGGGACCCCCTACGAGCAGTACTTC. It translates to CSVDRTGTPYEQYF.